This T cell receptor (beta chain) originates from a study of CXCR3-negative and CXCR3-positive naive CD8 T cells. CDR1 SQVTM and CDR2 ANQGSEA come from the germline V gene. The CDR3 has 14 amino acids. The libraries of TRB cDNA were prepared using 5' RACE with UMI labels. Reanalyzing the 5' RACE reads, TCRdb keeps one entry per CDR3 protein, without DNA. Its table records under 85,000 distinct CDR3 sequences. Points on this clonotype: Its target is not known.

Study observations and caveats: Against CXCR3-negative naive cells, CXCR3-positive naive cells showed more hydrophobic TRB CDR3s.

Naivety in CD8+ T cells corresponded to a CD45RO-CCR7+CD27+CD95- phenotype. The sequence came from a human donor in good health. Some clones in this sample may be carry-over from other donors' samples. The specimen was naive CXCR3- CD8+ T cells from blood. Described subset: CD45RO-CCR7+CD27+CD95- naive CD8+ T cells lacking CXCR3 (TNR3-). The chain employs TRBV29-1 and TRBJ1-1; without DNA, the TCRdb call of TRBD1 cannot be checked. The CDR3 sequence is CSVPSTGKESEAFF.